The 10 T cell receptor beta chains presented below share a single source sample, sequenced in a study of regulatory T cells in long-lasting Graves disease. Arm-PCR with iRepertoire HTBI primers amplified the CDR3 regions for these TCR beta libraries. TCRdb passed the multiplex PCR reads through MiXCR, listing each CDR3 protein once. This sample has over 350,000 distinct CDR3 sequences, with 15% found just once. Noted time point: newly diagnosed GD, antithyroid drugs for less than 3 months. Extracted PBMC RNA gave rise to the TCR library. The data also belong to a second study, concerning T cells in Graves' hyperthyroidism and ophthalmopathy.

Sample: peripheral blood mononuclear cells (PBMCs), taken at new diagnosis, from a patient treated with antithyroid drugs. All receptors come from a woman in her thirties or forties with Graves disease.

Many counts were recorded for this clonotype. V and J are TRBV7-2 and TRBJ2-1, with 14 nucleotides matching TRBD2. V was clipped by 5 bases and J by 9 bases; unmatched bases: 6. Germline V gives CDR1 SGHTA, CDR2 FQGNSA. The CDR3 is 15 amino acids. The CDR3 loop is CASSRGLAGGVEQFF. DNA for the CDR3: TGTGCCAGCAGCAGAGGACTAGCGGGAGGTGTTGAGCAGTTCTTC.

The chain has TRBV12-3 or TRBV12-4 and TRBJ1-4; D is undetermined. Trimming took off 4 bases at V and 5 bases at J, with 8 bases between the two ends. The CDR3 contains 13 residues. The CDR3 DNA reads TGTGCCAGCAGTTCCCTAACCAATGAAAAACTGTTTTTT. Amino acid sequence: CASSSLTNEKLFF.

The gene calls are TRBV6-1 and TRBJ2-1, with 8 bases lining up with TRBD2. This CDR3 is built from 16 residues. V gave up 9 bases and J gave up 7 bases; unmatched junction bases: 17. Germline CDR1 is MNHNS and CDR2 is SASEGT. The CDR3 here is CASRGRILPGGNEQFF. The CDR3, as DNA: TGTGCCAGTCGGGGGCGCATCCTACCGGGGGGGAATGAGCAGTTCTTC.

This clonotype has ten or more counts. The genes are TRBV9 and TRBJ2-1, with D unresolved. V was cut by 10 bases and J by 0 bases, with 14 bases left in between. The CDR3 runs to 14 residues. Germline CDR1 reads SGDLS; CDR2 reads YYNGEE. The CDR3 region is CAASPFSSYNEQFF. CDR3 sequence (DNA): TGTGCCGCTTCGCCCTTTAGCTCCTACAATGAGCAGTTCTTC.

This clonotype turned up a few times. J is TRBJ2-2 and V is TRBV30; D gene uncertain. This CDR3 is 17 amino acids long. CDR1 and CDR2 (germline): GTSNPN, SVGIG (reference sequence). The V and J ends lost 0 bases and 0 bases respectively, with 14 bases between them. This chain's CDR3 is CAWSVLVGVANTGELFF. CDR3 nucleotide sequence: TGTGCCTGGAGTGTACTTGTAGGAGTAGCGAACACCGGGGAGCTGTTTTTT. Filled out from reference TRBV30 and TRBJ2-2, the complete variable domain reads SQTIHQWPATLVQPVGSPLSLECTVEGTSNPNLYWYRQAAGRGLQLLFYSVGIGQISSEVPQNLSASRPQDRQFILSSKKLLLSDSGFYLCAWSVLVGVANTGELFFGEGSRLTVL.

This clonotype was observed at least ten times. The chain couples TRBV28 to TRBJ1-1, with 9 nucleotides matching TRBD1. Germline CDR1 reads MDHEN; CDR2 reads SYDVKM. The CDR3 is 16 residues long. V lost 5 bases, J lost 1 base, and 8 bases stayed unmatched. DNA of the CDR3: TGTGCCAGCAGTGATCTACCGGGACAGGGGAACACTGAAGCTTTCTTT. Translated, it gives CASSDLPGQGNTEAFF.

The chain employs TRBV9 and TRBJ2-2; D is unresolved. The CDR3 runs 15 residues. Germline V gene data show CDR1 as SGDLS and CDR2 as YYNGEE. The V gene lost 4 bases and the J gene lost 3 bases, with 13 bases spanning the gap. In DNA form, the CDR3 reads TGTGCCAGCAGCCCCTTGACTGGGTACACCGGGGAGCTGTTTTTT. Its protein is CASSPLTGYTGELFF.

This rearrangement joins TRBV3-1 to TRBJ2-7; possibly TRBD1 for D (6 bases). Germline V gives CDR1 LGHDT, CDR2 YNNKEL (reference sequence). Between the trimmed V and J ends, which lost 1 base and 9 bases, there was a span of 10 bases. This CDR3 spans 12 amino acids. The CDR3 reads CASSQAQGGQYF. The CDR3 coding sequence is TGTGCCAGCAGCCAAGCTCAAGGGGGGCAGTACTTC.

This clonotype showed up many times. This chain connects TRBV6-1 to TRBJ1-5, with D possibly matching TRBD1 (5 bases). Germline V gene lookup returns CDR1 MNHNS and CDR2 SASEGT. CDR3 size: 16 residues. V was clipped by 0 bases and J by 6 bases, with 15 bases between them. This CDR3 reads CASSEAGGAGRQPQHF. The CDR3 coding sequence is TGTGCCAGCAGTGAAGCGGGCGGAGCAGGGCGTCAGCCCCAGCATTTT.

The V gene is TRBV12-3 or TRBV12-4, the J gene TRBJ1-1; TRBD1 aligns across 7 bases. V shed 6 bases, J shed 7 bases, and the junction held 8 bases outside the gene matches. The CDR3 has 13 amino acids. The CDR3 sequence: CASSYGTDGEAFF. The CDR3 DNA sequence: TGTGCCAGCAGCTACGGGACAGACGGTGAAGCTTTCTTT.